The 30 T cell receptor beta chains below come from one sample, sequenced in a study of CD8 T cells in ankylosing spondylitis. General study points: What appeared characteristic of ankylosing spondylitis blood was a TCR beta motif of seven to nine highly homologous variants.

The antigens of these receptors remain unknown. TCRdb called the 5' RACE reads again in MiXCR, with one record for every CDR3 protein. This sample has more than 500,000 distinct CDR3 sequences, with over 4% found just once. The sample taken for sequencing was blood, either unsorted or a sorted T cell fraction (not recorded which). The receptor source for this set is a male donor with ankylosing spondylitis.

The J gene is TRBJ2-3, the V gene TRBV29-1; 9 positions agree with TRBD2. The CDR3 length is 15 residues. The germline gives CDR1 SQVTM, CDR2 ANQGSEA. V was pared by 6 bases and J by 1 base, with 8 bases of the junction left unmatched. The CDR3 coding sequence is TGCAGCGTCCTAGGGGCGGGAGGGGGCACAGATACGCAGTATTTT. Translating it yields CSVLGAGGGTDTQYF.

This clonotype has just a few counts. The CDR3 sequence is CASSIPDRGPNTEAFF. CDR3 DNA: TGTGCCAGCAGCATCCCTGACAGGGGCCCGAACACTGAAGCTTTCTTT. The chain has TRBV7-9 and TRBJ1-1; 8 nucleotides line up with TRBD1. The CDR3 covers 16 residues. CDR1 is SEHNR and CDR2 is FQNEAQ in the germline V gene (reference sequence). J gave up 1 base and V 5 bases, and 9 bases lay outside the gene matches.

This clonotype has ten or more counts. The CDR3 region has the DNA TGTGCCAGCAGCTTAGAATACAGCTCCTACAATGAGCAGTTCTTC. This encodes CASSLEYSSYNEQFF. The chain recombines TRBV7-2 with TRBJ2-1; no clear D gene. The V end was cut by 1 base, the J end by 0 bases, with 7 bases between. The germline V gene encodes CDR1 SGHTA and CDR2 FQGNSA. This CDR3 comprises 15 residues.

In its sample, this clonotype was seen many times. The CDR3 here is CASSLRDNYEQYF. Written as DNA, the CDR3 is TGTGCCAGCAGCTTGCGGGATAACTACGAGCAGTACTTC. The chain couples TRBV7-2 to TRBJ2-7; D might be TRBD2 (6 bases). CDR1 is SGHTA and CDR2 is FQGNSA in the germline V gene. This CDR3 is built from 13 residues. V shed 3 bases and J shed 3 bases, with 9 bases lying between them.

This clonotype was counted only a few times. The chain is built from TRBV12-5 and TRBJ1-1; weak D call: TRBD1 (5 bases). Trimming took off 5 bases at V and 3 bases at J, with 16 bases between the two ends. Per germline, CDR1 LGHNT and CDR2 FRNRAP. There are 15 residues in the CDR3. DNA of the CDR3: TGTGCTAGTGGTAACAAACGGGGGGTTCACACTGAAGCTTTCTTT. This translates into CASGNKRGVHTEAFF.

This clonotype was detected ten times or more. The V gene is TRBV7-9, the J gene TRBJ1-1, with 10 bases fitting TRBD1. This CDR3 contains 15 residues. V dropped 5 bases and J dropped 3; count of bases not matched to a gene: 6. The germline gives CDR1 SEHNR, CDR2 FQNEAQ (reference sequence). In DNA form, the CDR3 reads TGTGCCAGCAGCCCCGGGACAGGGGATTACACTGAAGCTTTCTTT. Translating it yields CASSPGTGDYTEAFF.

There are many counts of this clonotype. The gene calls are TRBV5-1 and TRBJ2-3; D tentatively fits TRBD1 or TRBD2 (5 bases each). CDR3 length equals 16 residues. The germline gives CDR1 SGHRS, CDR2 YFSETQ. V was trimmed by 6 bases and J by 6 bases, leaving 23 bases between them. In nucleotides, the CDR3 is TGCGCCAGCAACCCATCCGGGACCCCGTATTCGGATACGCAGTATTTT. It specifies CASNPSGTPYSDTQYF.

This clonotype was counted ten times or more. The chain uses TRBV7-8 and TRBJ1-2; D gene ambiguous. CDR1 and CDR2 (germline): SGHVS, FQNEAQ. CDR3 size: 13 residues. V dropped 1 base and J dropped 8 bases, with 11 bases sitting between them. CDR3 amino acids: CASSLDYSEGYTF. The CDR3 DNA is TGTGCCAGCAGCTTAGACTATTCGGAAGGCTACACCTTC.

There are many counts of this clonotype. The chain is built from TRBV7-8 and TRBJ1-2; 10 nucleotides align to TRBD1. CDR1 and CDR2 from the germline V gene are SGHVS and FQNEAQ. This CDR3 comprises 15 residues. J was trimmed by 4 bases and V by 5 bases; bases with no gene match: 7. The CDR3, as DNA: TGTGCCAGCAGCCCGAGGACAGGGGGGGGCTATGGCTACACCTTC. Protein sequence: CASSPRTGGGYGYTF.

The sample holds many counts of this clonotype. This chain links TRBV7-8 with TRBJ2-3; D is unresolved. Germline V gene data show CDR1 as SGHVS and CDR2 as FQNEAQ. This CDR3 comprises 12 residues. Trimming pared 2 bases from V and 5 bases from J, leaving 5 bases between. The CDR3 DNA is TGTGCCAGCAGCTTAATAGGAGATACGCAGTATTTT. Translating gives CASSLIGDTQYF.

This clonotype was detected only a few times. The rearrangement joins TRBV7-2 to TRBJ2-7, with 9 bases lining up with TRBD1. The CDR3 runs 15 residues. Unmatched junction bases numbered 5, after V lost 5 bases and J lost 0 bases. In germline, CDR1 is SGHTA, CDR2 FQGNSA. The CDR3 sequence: CASSVRDRASYEQYF. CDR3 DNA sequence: TGTGCCAGCAGCGTCCGGGACAGGGCCTCCTACGAGCAGTACTTC.

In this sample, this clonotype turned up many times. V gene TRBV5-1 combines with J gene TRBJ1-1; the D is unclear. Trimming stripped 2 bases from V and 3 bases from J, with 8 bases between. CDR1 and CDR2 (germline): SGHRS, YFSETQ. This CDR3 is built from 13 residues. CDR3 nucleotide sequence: TGCGCCAGCAGCTTTGGCGGGGACACTGAAGCTTTCTTT. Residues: CASSFGGDTEAFF.

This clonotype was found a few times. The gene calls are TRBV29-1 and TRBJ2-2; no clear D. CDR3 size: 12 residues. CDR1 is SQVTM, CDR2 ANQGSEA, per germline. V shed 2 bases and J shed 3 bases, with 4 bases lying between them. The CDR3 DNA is TGCAGCGTTGAATTGGACACCGGGGAGCTGTTTTTT. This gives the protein CSVELDTGELFF.

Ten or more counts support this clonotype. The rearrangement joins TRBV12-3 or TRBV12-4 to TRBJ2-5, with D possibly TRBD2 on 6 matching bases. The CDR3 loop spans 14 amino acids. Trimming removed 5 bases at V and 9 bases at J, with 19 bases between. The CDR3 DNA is TGTGCCAGCAGTCCGCCAAGACTAGGCGCGGCCCAGTACTTC. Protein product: CASSPPRLGAAQYF.

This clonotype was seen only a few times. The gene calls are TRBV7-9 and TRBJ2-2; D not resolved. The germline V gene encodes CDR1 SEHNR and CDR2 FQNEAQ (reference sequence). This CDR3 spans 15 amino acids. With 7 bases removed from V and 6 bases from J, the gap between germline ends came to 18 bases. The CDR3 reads CASTPKMFGSGELFF. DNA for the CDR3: TGTGCCAGCACCCCAAAGATGTTTGGCTCCGGGGAGCTGTTTTTT.

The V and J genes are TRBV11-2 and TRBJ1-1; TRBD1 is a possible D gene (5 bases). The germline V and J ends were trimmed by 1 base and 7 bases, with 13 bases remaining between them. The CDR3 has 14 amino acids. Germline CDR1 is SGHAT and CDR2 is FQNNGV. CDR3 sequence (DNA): TGTGCCAGCAGCTTAGTTCGTGGGGGGAATGAAGCTTTCTTT. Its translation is CASSLVRGGNEAFF.

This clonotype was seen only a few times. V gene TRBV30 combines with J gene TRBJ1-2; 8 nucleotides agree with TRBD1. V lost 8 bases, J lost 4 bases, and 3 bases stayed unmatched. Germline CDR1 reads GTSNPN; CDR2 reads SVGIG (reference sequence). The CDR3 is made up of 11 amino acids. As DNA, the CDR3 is TGTGCCCGCGGACAGGGCTATGGCTACACCTTC. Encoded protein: CARGQGYGYTF. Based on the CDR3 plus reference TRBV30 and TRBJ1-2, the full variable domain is SQTIHQWPATLVQPVGSPLSLECTVEGTSNPNLYWYRQAAGRGLQLLFYSVGIGQISSEVPQNLSASRPQDRQFILSSKKLLLSDSGFYLCARGQGYGYTFGSGTRLTVV.

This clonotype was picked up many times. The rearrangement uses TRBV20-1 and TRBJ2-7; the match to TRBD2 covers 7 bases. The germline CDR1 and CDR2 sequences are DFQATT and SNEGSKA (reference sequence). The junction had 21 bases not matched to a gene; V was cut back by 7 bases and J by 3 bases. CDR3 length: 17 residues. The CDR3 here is CSVNRDYLNEFNYEQYF. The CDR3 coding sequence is TGCAGTGTCAACCGGGACTACCTCAACGAGTTTAACTACGAGCAGTACTTC.

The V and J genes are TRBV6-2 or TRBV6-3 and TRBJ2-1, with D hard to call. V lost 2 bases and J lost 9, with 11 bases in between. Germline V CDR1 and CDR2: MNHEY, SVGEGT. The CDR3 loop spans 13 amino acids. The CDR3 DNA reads TGTGCCAGCAGTTACCAGATGGGATCTGAGCAGTTCTTC. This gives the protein CASSYQMGSEQFF.

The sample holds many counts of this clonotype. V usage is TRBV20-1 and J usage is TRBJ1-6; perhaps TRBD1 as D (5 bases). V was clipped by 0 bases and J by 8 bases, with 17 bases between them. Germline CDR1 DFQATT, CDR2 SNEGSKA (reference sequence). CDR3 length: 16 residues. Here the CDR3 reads CSARDRSGGSYSPLHF. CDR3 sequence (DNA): TGCAGTGCTAGAGATAGGAGTGGGGGGTCCTATTCACCCCTCCACTTT.

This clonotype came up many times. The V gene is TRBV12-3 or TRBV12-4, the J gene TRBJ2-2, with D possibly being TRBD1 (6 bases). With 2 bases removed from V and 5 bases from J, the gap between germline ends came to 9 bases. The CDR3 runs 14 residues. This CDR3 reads CASSLRGSTGELFF. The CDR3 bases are TGTGCCAGCAGTTTAAGGGGGTCGACCGGGGAGCTGTTTTTT.

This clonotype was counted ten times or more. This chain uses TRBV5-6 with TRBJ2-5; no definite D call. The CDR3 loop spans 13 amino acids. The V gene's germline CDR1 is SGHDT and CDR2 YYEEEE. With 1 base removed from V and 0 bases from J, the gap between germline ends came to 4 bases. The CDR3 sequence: CASSLWYQETQYF. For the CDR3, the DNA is TGTGCCAGCAGCTTGTGGTACCAAGAGACCCAGTACTTC.

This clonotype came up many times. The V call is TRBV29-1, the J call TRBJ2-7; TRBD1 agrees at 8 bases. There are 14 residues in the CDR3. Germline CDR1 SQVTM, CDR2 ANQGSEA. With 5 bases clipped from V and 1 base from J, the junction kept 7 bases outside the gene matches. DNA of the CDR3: TGCAGCGTTTCCACCGGGACAGGTTCCTACGAGCAGTACTTC. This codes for CSVSTGTGSYEQYF.

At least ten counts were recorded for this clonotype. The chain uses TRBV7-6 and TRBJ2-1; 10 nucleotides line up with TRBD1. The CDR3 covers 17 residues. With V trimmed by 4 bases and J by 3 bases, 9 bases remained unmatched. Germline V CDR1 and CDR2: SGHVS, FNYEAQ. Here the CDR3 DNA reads TGTGCCAGCAGCTCCACAACGACAGGGGGCATCTACAATGAGCAGTTCTTC. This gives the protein CASSSTTTGGIYNEQFF.

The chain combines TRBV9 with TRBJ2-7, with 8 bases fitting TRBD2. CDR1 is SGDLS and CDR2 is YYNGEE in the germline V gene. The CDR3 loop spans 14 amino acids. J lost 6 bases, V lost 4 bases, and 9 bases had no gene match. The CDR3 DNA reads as TGTGCCAGCAGCTCAACCGGGACTAGTATCGAGCAGTACTTC. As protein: CASSSTGTSIEQYF. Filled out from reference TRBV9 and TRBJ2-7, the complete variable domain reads DSGVTQTPKHLITATGQRVTLRCSPRSGDLSVYWYQQSLDQGLQFLIQYYNGEERAKGNILERFSAQQFPDLHSELNLSSLELGDSALYFCASSSTGTSIEQYFGPGTRLTVT.

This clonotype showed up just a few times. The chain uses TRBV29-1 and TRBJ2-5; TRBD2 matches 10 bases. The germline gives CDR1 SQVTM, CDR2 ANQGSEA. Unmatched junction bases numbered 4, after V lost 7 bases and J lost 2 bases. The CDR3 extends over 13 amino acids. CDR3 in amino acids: CSATSGEQETQYF. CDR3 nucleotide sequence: TGCAGCGCCACTAGCGGGGAACAAGAGACCCAGTACTTC.

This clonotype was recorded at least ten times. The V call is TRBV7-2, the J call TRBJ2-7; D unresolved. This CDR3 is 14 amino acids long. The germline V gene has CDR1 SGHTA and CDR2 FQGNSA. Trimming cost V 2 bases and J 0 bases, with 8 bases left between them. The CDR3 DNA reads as TGTGCCAGCAGCTTAAGGTGGAACTCCTACGAGCAGTACTTC. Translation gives CASSLRWNSYEQYF.

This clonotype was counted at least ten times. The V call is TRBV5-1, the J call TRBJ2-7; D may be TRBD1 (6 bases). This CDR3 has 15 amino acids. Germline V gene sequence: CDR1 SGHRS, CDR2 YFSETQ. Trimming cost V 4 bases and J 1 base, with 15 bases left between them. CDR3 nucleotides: TGCGCCAGCAGCCTGTCCGGGACACGATCCTACGAGCAGTACTTC. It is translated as CASSLSGTRSYEQYF. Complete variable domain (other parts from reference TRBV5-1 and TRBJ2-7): KAGVTQTPRYLIKTRGQQVTLSCSPISGHRSVSWYQQTPGQGLQFLFEYFSETQRNKGNFPGRFSGRQFSNSRSEMNVSTLELGDSALYLCASSLSGTRSYEQYFGPGTRLTVT.

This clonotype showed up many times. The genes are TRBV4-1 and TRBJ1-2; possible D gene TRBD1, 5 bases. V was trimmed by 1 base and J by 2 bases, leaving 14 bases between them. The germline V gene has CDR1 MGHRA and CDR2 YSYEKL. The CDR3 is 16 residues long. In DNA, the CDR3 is TGCGCCAGCAGCCAAGTGTACCCTGGGGGGAACTATGGCTACACCTTC. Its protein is CASSQVYPGGNYGYTF.

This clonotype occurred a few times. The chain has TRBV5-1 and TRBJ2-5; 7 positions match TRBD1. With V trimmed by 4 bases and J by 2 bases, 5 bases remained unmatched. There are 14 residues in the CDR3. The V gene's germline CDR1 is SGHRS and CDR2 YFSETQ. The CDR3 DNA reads TGCGCCAGCAGCCCGCTGGGACAGCAAGAGACCCAGTACTTC. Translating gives CASSPLGQQETQYF.